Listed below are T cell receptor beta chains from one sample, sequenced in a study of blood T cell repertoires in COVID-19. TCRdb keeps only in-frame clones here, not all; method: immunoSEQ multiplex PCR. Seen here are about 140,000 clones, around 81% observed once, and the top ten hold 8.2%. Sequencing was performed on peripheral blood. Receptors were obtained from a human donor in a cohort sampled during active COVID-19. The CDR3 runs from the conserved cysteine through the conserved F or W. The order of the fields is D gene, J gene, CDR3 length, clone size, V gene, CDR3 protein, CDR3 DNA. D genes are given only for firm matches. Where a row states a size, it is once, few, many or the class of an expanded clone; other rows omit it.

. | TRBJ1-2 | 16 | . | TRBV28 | CASSSETGLANYGYTF | TGTGCCAGCAGTTCCGAAACAGGGTTAGCTAACTATGGCTACACCTTC
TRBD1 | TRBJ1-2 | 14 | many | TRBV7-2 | CASSQDRANYGYTF | TGTGCCAGCAGCCAAGACAGGGCAAACTATGGCTACACCTTC
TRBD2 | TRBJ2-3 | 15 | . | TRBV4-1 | CASSHYSGRADTQYF | TGCGCCAGCAGCCACTATAGCGGGAGAGCAGATACGCAGTATTTT
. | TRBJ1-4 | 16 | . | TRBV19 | CASSIGLRVSNEKLFF | TGTGCCAGTAGTATCGGGCTGAGGGTATCTAATGAAAAACTGTTTTTT
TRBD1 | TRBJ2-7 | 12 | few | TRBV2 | CANAGGLYEQYF | TGTGCCAACGCAGGGGGCTTGTACGAGCAGTACTTC
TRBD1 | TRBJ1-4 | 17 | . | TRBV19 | CASSTTGTGGGGEKLFF | TGTGCCAGTAGTACCACCGGGACAGGGGGCGGAGGTGAAAAACTGTTTTTT
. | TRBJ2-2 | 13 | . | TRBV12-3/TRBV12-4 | CASSFRVGGELFF | TGTGCCAGCAGTTTTCGGGTGGGCGGGGAGCTGTTTTTT
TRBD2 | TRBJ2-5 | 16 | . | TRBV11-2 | CASSPLGLAGEETQYF | TGTGCCAGCAGCCCCCTCGGACTAGCGGGAGAAGAGACCCAGTACTTC
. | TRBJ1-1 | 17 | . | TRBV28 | CASSLFYMGGMNTEAFF | TGTGCCAGCAGTTTATTCTACATGGGAGGTATGAACACTGAAGCTTTCTTT
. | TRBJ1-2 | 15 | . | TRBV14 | CASSQARTPGYGYTF | TGTGCCAGCAGCCAAGCTCGAACCCCGGGCTATGGCTACACCTTC
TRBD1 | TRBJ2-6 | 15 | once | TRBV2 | CASSPRGLGANVLTF | TGTGCCAGCAGTCCGAGGGGGCTTGGGGCCAACGTCCTGACTTTC
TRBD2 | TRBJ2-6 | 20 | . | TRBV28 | CASLPRLGSSGRVQHNVLTF | TGTGCCAGCCTTCCGAGATTGGGGTCTAGCGGGAGGGTACAACACAACGTCCTGACTTTC
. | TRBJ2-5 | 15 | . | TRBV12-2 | CASRLRTSSQETQYF | TGTGCAAGTCGCTTACGGACTAGCAGCCAAGAGACCCAGTACTTC
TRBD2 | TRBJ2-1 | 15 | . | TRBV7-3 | CASSKTSGSYNEQFF | TGTGCCAGCAGCAAAACTAGCGGGTCCTACAATGAGCAGTTCTTC
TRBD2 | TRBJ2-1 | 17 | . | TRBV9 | CASIPLTGLACRNEQFF | TGTGCCAGCATCCCTTTAACGGGACTAGCGTGCCGCAATGAGCAGTTCTTC
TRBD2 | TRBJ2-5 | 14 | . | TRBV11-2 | CASSLAWGGETQYF | TGTGCCAGCAGCTTAGCTTGGGGGGGAGAGACCCAGTACTTC
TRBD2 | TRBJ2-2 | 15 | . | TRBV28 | CASSLTSVHTGELFF | TGTGCCAGCAGTTTAACTAGCGTGCACACCGGGGAGCTGTTTTTT
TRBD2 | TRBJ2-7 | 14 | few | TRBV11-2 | CASSPAWAGDEQYF | TGTGCCAGCAGCCCCGCTTGGGCGGGAGACGAGCAGTACTTC
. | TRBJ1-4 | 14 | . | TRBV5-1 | CASSSGQPNEKLFF | TGCGCCAGCAGTTCCGGACAGCCCAATGAAAAACTGTTTTTT
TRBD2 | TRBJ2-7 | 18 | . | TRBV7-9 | CASSMGLASEGGSYEQYF | TGTGCCAGCAGCATGGGACTAGCGTCCGAGGGGGGTTCCTACGAGCAGTACTTC
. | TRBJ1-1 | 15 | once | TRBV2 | CASSEAGTRNTEAFF | TGTGCCAGCAGTGAGGCCGGGACACGGAACACTGAAGCTTTCTTT
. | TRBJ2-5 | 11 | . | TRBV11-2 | CASSTRGTQYF | TGTGCCAGCAGTACCAGGGGGACCCAGTACTTC
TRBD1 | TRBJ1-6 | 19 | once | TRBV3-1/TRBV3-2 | CASATGSDLAKNYNSPLHF | TGTGCCAGCGCGACAGGGTCGGACCTTGCCAAGAACTATAATTCACCCCTCCACTTT
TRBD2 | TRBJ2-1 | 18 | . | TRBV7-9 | CASSLKAGLAGPTVEQFF | TGTGCCAGCAGCTTAAAGGCGGGACTAGCGGGACCAACGGTGGAGCAGTTCTTC
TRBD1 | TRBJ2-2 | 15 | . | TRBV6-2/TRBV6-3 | CASSYDRANTGELFF | TGTGCCAGCAGTTACGACAGGGCAAACACCGGGGAGCTGTTTTTT
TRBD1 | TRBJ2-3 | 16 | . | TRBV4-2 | CASSRAGTGGTDTQYF | TGTGCCAGCAGCCGCGCCGGGACAGGGGGGACAGATACGCAGTATTTT
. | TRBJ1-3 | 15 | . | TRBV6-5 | CASIREALSGNTIYF | TGTGCCAGCATCCGGGAGGCCCTCTCTGGAAACACCATATATTTT
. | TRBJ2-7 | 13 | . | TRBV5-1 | CASTSTAGYEQYF | TGCGCCAGCACCTCTACGGCAGGGTACGAGCAGTACTTC
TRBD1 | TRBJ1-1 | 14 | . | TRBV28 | CASSRAGTVPEAFF | TGTGCCAGCAGTCGAGCCGGGACAGTCCCTGAAGCTTTCTTT
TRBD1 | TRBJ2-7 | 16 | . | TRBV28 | CASSPVGQGLTYEQYF | TGTGCCAGCAGTCCGGTCGGACAGGGACTTACCTACGAGCAGTACTTC
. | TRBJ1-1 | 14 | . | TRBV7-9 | CASSLMTRDTEAFF | TGTGCCAGCAGCTTAATGACGAGGGACACTGAAGCTTTCTTT
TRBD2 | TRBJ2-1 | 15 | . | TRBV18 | CASSSGLGNHGEQFF | TGTGCCAGCTCATCGGGACTAGGGAACCACGGTGAGCAGTTCTTC
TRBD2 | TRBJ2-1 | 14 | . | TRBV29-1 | CSVLTSGLNNEQFF | TGCAGCGTTCTTACTAGCGGGTTAAACAATGAGCAGTTCTTC
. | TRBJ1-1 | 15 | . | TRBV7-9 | CASSLVAAIGTEAFF | TGTGCCAGCAGCTTAGTGGCGGCTATAGGCACTGAAGCTTTCTTT
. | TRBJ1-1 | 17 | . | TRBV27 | CASSFYPFLQGVSEAFF | TGTGCCAGCAGTTTTTATCCTTTCCTACAGGGAGTCTCTGAAGCTTTCTTT
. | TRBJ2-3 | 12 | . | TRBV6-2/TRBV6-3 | CASSLRGDTQYF | TGTGCCAGCAGTTTAAGGGGAGATACGCAGTATTTT
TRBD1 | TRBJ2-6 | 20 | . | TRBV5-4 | CASSPPLRQGAASGANVLTF | TGTGCCAGCAGCCCACCCCTCCGACAGGGGGCTGCCTCTGGGGCCAACGTCCTGACTTTC
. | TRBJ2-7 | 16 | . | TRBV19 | CASSIYLGQELGEQYF | TGTGCCAGTAGTATATATCTGGGACAAGAGTTGGGTGAGCAGTACTTC
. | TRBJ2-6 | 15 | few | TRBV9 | CASSAGESGANVLTF | TGTGCCAGCAGCGCGGGGGAATCTGGGGCCAACGTCCTGACTTTC
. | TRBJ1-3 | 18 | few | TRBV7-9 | CASSTVGSADTSGNTIYF | TGTGCCAGCAGCACCGTGGGGAGTGCCGATACCTCTGGAAACACCATATATTTT
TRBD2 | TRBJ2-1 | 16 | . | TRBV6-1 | CASSDSSGSSYNEQFF | TGTGCCAGCAGTGATTCTAGCGGGAGCTCCTACAATGAGCAGTTCTTC
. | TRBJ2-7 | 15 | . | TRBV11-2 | CASSVAWGEAYEQYF | TGTGCCAGCAGCGTAGCCTGGGGGGAGGCCTACGAGCAGTACTTC
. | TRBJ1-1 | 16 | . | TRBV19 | CASSTQKPSKNTEAFF | TGTGCCAGTAGTACGCAGAAACCGTCAAAGAACACTGAAGCTTTCTTT
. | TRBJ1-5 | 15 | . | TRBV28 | CASSLYSISNQPQHF | TGTGCCAGCAGTTTATACTCAATTAGCAATCAGCCCCAGCATTTT